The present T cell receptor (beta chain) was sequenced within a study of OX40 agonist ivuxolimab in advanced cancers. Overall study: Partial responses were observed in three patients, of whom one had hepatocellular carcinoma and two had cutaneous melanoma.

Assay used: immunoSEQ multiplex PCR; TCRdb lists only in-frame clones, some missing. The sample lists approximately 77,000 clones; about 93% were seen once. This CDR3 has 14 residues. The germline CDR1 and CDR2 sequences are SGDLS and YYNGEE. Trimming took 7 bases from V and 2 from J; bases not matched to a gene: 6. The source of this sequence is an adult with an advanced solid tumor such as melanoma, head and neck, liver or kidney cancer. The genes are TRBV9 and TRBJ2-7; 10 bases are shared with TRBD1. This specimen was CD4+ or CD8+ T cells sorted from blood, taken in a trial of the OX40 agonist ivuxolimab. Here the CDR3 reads CASGRDRGTYEQYF. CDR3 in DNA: TGTGCCAGCGGTCGGGACAGGGGTACCTACGAGCAGTACTTC.